These 7 T cell receptor beta chains share one sample of origin, sequenced in a study of blood T cell repertoires in COVID-19. TCRdb's table, derived via immunoSEQ multiplex PCR, lists solely in-frame clones and lacks some. The sample includes about 250,000 clones, 80% to 85% of them seen just once. Sequencing was done on a sample of peripheral blood. These receptors came from a man in his forties with acute or convalescent COVID-19.

CDR3 sequence (DNA): TGTGCCAGCAGCCCCCAGTTTAGGGGAACTGAAGCTTTCTTT. It yields the protein CASSPQFRGTEAFF. The V gene is TRBV11-2, the J gene TRBJ1-1; a weak D match, TRBD1 (5 bases). V was trimmed by 5 bases and J by 5 bases, leaving 15 bases between them. From germline, CDR1 is SGHAT and CDR2 FQNNGV. The CDR3 totals 14 residues.

J is TRBJ2-3 and V is TRBV29-1, with TRBD2 matching over 7 bases. The CDR3 contains 15 residues. V was pared by 7 bases and J by 1 base, with 11 bases of the junction left unmatched. Germline CDR1 and CDR2: SQVTM and ANQGSEA. The CDR3 protein is CSASPRAGGTDTQYF. The CDR3 bases are TGCAGCGCATCACCGAGGGCGGGGGGCACAGATACGCAGTATTTT.

This clone occurred once. V is TRBV20-1 and J is TRBJ2-7; TRBD2 might be the D (5 bases). The CDR3 loop spans 11 amino acids. The V end was cut by 5 bases, the J end by 6 bases, with 11 bases between. The germline gives CDR1 DFQATT, CDR2 SNEGSKA (reference sequence). In DNA form, the CDR3 reads TGCAGTGCTCCAAAACGGGGCGAGCAGTACTTC. Its protein product is CSAPKRGEQYF.

The rearrangement joins TRBV5-3 to TRBJ1-5, with D uncertain. TRBV5-3 is treated as an ORF (open reading frame) with a function not yet certain. V was shortened by 2 bases and J by 4 bases, with 16 bases between the two germline ends. This CDR3 comprises 16 residues. Here the CDR3 reads CARSFRGGPRNQPQHF. The CDR3 nucleotides are TGTGCCAGAAGCTTCCGAGGAGGGCCTAGGAATCAGCCCCAGCATTTT.

This clone has just a few counts. V gene TRBV4-1 combines with J gene TRBJ2-1; TRBD2 matches at 10 bases. With V trimmed by 4 bases and J by 9 bases, 12 bases remained unmatched. The length of the CDR3 is 16 residues. Germline V CDR1 and CDR2: MGHRA, YSYEKL. The CDR3 spells CASSPSASGRGVEQFF. CDR3 DNA: TGCGCCAGCAGCCCCTCCGCTAGCGGGAGAGGTGTTGAGCAGTTCTTC.

The CDR3: CASSRGQAGNQPQHF. In DNA, the CDR3 is TGTGCCAGCAGCCGCGGACAGGCGGGCAATCAGCCCCAGCATTTT. V is TRBV5-8 and J is TRBJ1-5, with 7 positions matching TRBD1. Trimming cost V 4 bases and J 2 bases; bases outside gene matches: 6. The CDR3 spans 15 residues. CDR1 is SGHTS and CDR2 is YDEGEE in the germline V gene.

V is TRBV4-1 and J is TRBJ2-5; no firm D call. Germline V gene lookup returns CDR1 MGHRA and CDR2 YSYEKL. Trimming stripped 0 bases from V and 5 bases from J, with 7 bases between. This CDR3 has 13 residues. In DNA, the CDR3 is TGCGCCAGCAGCCAAGATATCAGGGAGACCCAGTACTTC. This sequence encodes CASSQDIRETQYF.